This entry describes one T cell receptor (beta chain). The record originates from a study of OX40 agonist ivuxolimab in advanced cancers. The germline V gene has CDR1 MNHEY and CDR2 SMNVEV (reference sequence). V gave up 3 bases and J gave up 6 bases; unmatched junction bases: 11. This CDR3 is 16 amino acids long. Measured with immunoSEQ multiplex PCR; TCRdb has only the in-frame clones, and not every one. The sample shows some 130,000 clones, roughly 91% of them seen only once. Here the sequenced sample was CD4+ or CD8+ T cells sorted from blood, taken in a trial of the OX40 agonist ivuxolimab. The receptor's source is an adult with an advanced solid tumor such as melanoma, head and neck, liver or kidney cancer. The gene calls are TRBV27 and TRBJ1-5, with 7 bases that match TRBD1. The CDR3 region is CASSLQGGGLPQPQHF. The CDR3 DNA sequence: TGTGCCAGCAGTTTGCAGGGAGGGGGCTTGCCTCAGCCCCAGCATTTT.